The 28 T cell receptor beta chains below all came from one sample that was sequenced in a study of cytomegalovirus exposure and HLA in healthy donors. PCR primers comprised 60 Vbeta and 13 Jbeta primers. Only in-frame clones appear in the TCRdb table, and some are missing; sequencing was by immunoSEQ multiplex PCR. The profile shows 100,000 to 150,000 clones, about 72% of them singletons. The source material was PBMCs. The source of these receptors is a man aged 25 to 40 in good health and CMV-seropositive.

This chain uses TRBV5-6 with TRBJ2-2; possible D gene TRBD1, 5 bases. Germline loops: CDR1 SGHDT, CDR2 YYEEEE. Trimming pared 2 bases from V and 1 base from J, leaving 9 bases between. CDR3 length equals 15 residues. DNA of the CDR3: TGTGCCAGCAGCTTAGACAGTTTGAACACCGGGGAGCTGTTTTTT. Translated: CASSLDSLNTGELFF.

The V call is TRBV27, the J call TRBJ2-1; possibly TRBD2 for D (6 bases). CDR1 is MNHEY, CDR2 SMNVEV, per germline (reference sequence). CDR3 length equals 14 residues. V dropped 4 bases and J dropped 7 bases, with 14 bases sitting between them. The chain's CDR3 is CASSSEDYSNEQFF. The DNA for the CDR3 is TGTGCCAGCAGTTCTGAGGACTATTCGAATGAGCAGTTCTTC.

This clone has only a few counts. The J gene is TRBJ2-3, the V gene TRBV7-8; TRBD2 is a possible D gene (6 bases). This CDR3 comprises 15 residues. V was trimmed by 2 bases and J by 3 bases, leaving 12 bases between them. Per germline, CDR1 SGHVS and CDR2 FQNEAQ. The CDR3 loop reads CASSLMGGWTDTQYF. CDR3 nucleotides: TGTGCCAGCAGCTTAATGGGAGGATGGACAGATACGCAGTATTTT.

This chain uses TRBV4-3 with TRBJ1-1, with D possibly matching TRBD1 (6 bases). CDR1 is LGHNA, CDR2 YSLEER, per germline. The CDR3 has 15 amino acids. V was clipped by 3 bases and J by 3 bases, with 14 bases between them. The CDR3 sequence is CASSQDSRGDTEAFF. The CDR3, as DNA: TGCGCCAGCAGCCAGGACAGTCGGGGCGACACTGAAGCTTTCTTT.

V is TRBV7-2 and J is TRBJ1-1, with 9 bases aligning to TRBD1. V lost 4 bases and J lost 6; bases outside the gene matches: 12. Germline V lookup: CDR1 SGHTA, CDR2 FQGNSA. This CDR3 is 16 amino acids long. The CDR3: CASSSSEGQGASEAFF. The CDR3 bases are TGTGCCAGCAGCTCATCGGAGGGACAGGGCGCATCTGAAGCTTTCTTT.

The rearrangement joins TRBV4-3 to TRBJ2-7; D is possibly TRBD1 (5 bases). CDR3 size: 13 residues. V lost 0 bases to trimming and J lost 7 bases, with 10 bases between them. CDR1 and CDR2 from the germline V gene are LGHNA and YSLEER. CDR3 residues: CASSQDRWTEQYF. CDR3 DNA: TGCGCCAGCAGCCAAGACCGATGGACAGAGCAGTACTTC.

The V gene is TRBV5-6, the J gene TRBJ2-1, with D unclear. Looked up from germline, CDR1 is SGHDT and CDR2 is YYEEEE. Trimming cost V 1 base and J 2 bases, with 10 bases left between them. The CDR3 loop spans 15 amino acids. In nucleotides, the CDR3 is TGTGCCAGCAGCTTGCTCGGCGGCACCTACAATGAGCAGTTCTTC. Its protein is CASSLLGGTYNEQFF.

The chain is built from TRBV6-1 and TRBJ1-2, with D uncertain. The CDR3 runs 15 residues. In germline, CDR1 is MNHNS, CDR2 SASEGT. V gave up 0 bases and J gave up 4 bases, with 12 bases separating them. The CDR3 bases are TGTGCCAGCAGTGAAGCGCACAGCCCACGCTATGGCTACACCTTC. Its protein product is CASSEAHSPRYGYTF.

The chain combines TRBV5-1 with TRBJ2-3, with 7 bases lining up with TRBD2. The germline CDR1 and CDR2 sequences are SGHRS and YFSETQ. The CDR3 sequence is 16 residues long. V dropped 2 bases and J dropped 3; count of bases not matched to a gene: 9. The CDR3 is CASSFLIGGGTDTQYF. The CDR3 DNA reads as TGCGCCAGCAGCTTTTTGATTGGGGGGGGGACAGATACGCAGTATTTT.

The chain couples TRBV2 to TRBJ2-7; D perhaps matches TRBD2 (6 bases). V was pared by 7 bases and J by 9 bases, with 16 bases between. CDR3 length: 12 amino acids. CDR1 and CDR2 from the germline V gene are SNHLY and FYNNEI. The CDR3 region has the DNA TGTGCCAGCATCCAGGAGGGAGTCGGGCAGTACTTC. Translating it yields CASIQEGVGQYF.

This clone occurred a few times. The rearrangement links TRBV7-9 to TRBJ1-1, with TRBD1 identical over 7 bases. V gave up 7 bases and J gave up 6 bases; unmatched junction bases: 5. The germline CDR1 and CDR2 sequences are SEHNR and FQNEAQ (reference sequence). The CDR3 contains 12 residues. CDR3 DNA sequence: TGTGCCAGCAATCAGGGGGACGCTGAAGCTTTCTTT. It yields the protein CASNQGDAEAFF. The whole variable domain, remainder taken from reference TRBV7-9 and TRBJ1-1, is DTGVSQNPRHKITKRGQNVTFRCDPISEHNRLYWYRQTLGQGPEFLTYFQNEAQLEKSRLLSDRFSAERPKGSFSTLEIQRTEQGDSAMYLCASNQGDAEAFFGQGTRLTVV.

This clone occurred a few times. The chain uses TRBV6-4 and TRBJ2-1; 12 nucleotides line up with TRBD2. The CDR3 covers 15 residues. The germline gives CDR1 MRHNA, CDR2 SNTAGT. Trimming cost V 3 bases and J 9 bases; bases outside gene matches: 6. This CDR3 is CASSEASGRASEQFF. The CDR3 region has the DNA TGTGCCAGCAGTGAGGCTAGCGGGAGGGCGAGTGAGCAGTTCTTC.

The chain uses TRBV7-9 and TRBJ2-1; TRBD2 matches at 11 bases. The germline V gene encodes CDR1 SEHNR and CDR2 FQNEAQ (reference sequence). The CDR3 loop spans 15 amino acids. V dropped 5 bases and J dropped 4; count of bases not matched to a gene: 4. CDR3 protein: CASSPSGRTYNEQFF. CDR3 sequence (DNA): TGTGCCAGCAGCCCTAGCGGGAGGACTTACAATGAGCAGTTCTTC.

The rearrangement links TRBV7-3 to TRBJ2-7; 8 bases match TRBD2. Germline V lookup: CDR1 SGHTA, CDR2 FQGTGA. V lost 5 bases and J lost 7; bases outside the gene matches: 10. The CDR3 is 14 residues long. The CDR3 nucleotides read TGTGCCAGCAGCCCAACCGGGACTAGTAGTGAGCAGTACTTC. It encodes CASSPTGTSSEQYF.

The genes are TRBV7-8 and TRBJ2-7; no clear D gene. The V gene's germline CDR1 is SGHVS and CDR2 FQNEAQ. Trimming left V 0 bases short and J 1 base short, with 4 bases between. The CDR3 totals 13 residues. Here the CDR3 DNA reads TGTGCCAGCAGCTTAGCACTGTCCTACGAGCAGTACTTC. It is translated as CASSLALSYEQYF. The whole variable domain, remainder taken from reference TRBV7-8 and TRBJ2-7, is GAGVSQSPRYKVAKRGQDVALRCDPISGHVSLFWYQQALGQGPEFLTYFQNEAQLDKSGLPSDRFFAERPEGSVSTLKIQRTQQEDSAVYLCASSLALSYEQYFGPGTRLTVT.

This clone appeared a few times. The rearrangement joins TRBV5-4 to TRBJ1-1; possibly TRBD1 for D (6 bases). The germline V and J ends were trimmed by 6 bases and 11 bases, with 14 bases remaining between them. Germline V gives CDR1 SGHNT, CDR2 YYREEE (reference sequence). The CDR3 is 11 residues long. The CDR3 DNA follows: TGTGCCAGCACGGCAGGGGCCGGTGCTTTCTTT. Protein sequence: CASTAGAGAFF.

The V gene is TRBV4-2, the J gene TRBJ2-1; 7 bases agree with TRBD2. The ends lost 2 bases at V and 0 bases at J; junction bases unmatched: 4. Germline-derived CDR1 and CDR2 are LGHNA and YNFKEQ. The CDR3 is 16 residues long. The CDR3 spells CASSQPTSASYNEQFF. The CDR3 nucleotides read TGTGCCAGCAGCCAACCCACTAGCGCCTCCTACAATGAGCAGTTCTTC.

V usage is TRBV5-1 and J usage is TRBJ2-2; 7 bases match TRBD2. There are 15 residues in the CDR3. With V trimmed by 4 bases and J by 0 bases, 3 bases remained unmatched. The V gene's germline CDR1 is SGHRS and CDR2 YFSETQ. The CDR3 is CASSLAAANTGELFF. The CDR3 bases are TGCGCCAGCAGCCTAGCGGCTGCGAACACCGGGGAGCTGTTTTTT. Supplemented by reference TRBV5-1 and TRBJ2-2, the full variable domain reads KAGVTQTPRYLIKTRGQQVTLSCSPISGHRSVSWYQQTPGQGLQFLFEYFSETQRNKGNFPGRFSGRQFSNSRSEMNVSTLELGDSALYLCASSLAAANTGELFFGEGSRLTVL.

In DNA form, the CDR3 reads TGCGCCAGCAGCTTGGTTAGCGGGAGTATGGAGACCCAGTACTTC. It encodes CASSLVSGSMETQYF. This rearrangement joins TRBV5-1 to TRBJ2-5; 9 bases are a match to TRBD2. The germline gives CDR1 SGHRS, CDR2 YFSETQ. This CDR3 spans 15 amino acids. The ends lost 0 bases at V and 5 bases at J; junction bases unmatched: 5.

This chain links TRBV2 with TRBJ1-4; 7 nucleotides line up with TRBD1. Germline CDR1 SNHLY, CDR2 FYNNEI. J lost 8 bases, V lost 8 bases, and 5 bases had no gene match. The CDR3 is 12 amino acids. The CDR3 protein is CASRDRVEKLFF. In DNA form, the CDR3 reads TGTGCCAGCCGAGACAGGGTAGAAAAACTGTTTTTT.

The chain employs TRBV7-8 and TRBJ1-2, with D maybe TRBD1 (6 bases). The CDR3 runs to 13 residues. In germline, CDR1 is SGHVS, CDR2 FQNEAQ. Trimming shortened V by 4 bases and J by 5 bases, and 11 bases separated the two germline ends. As DNA, the CDR3 is TGTGCCAGCAGCTCTGCAGGGACATATGGCTACACCTTC. This codes for CASSSAGTYGYTF. Variable domain in full (rest from reference TRBV7-8 and TRBJ1-2): GAGVSQSPRYKVAKRGQDVALRCDPISGHVSLFWYQQALGQGPEFLTYFQNEAQLDKSGLPSDRFFAERPEGSVSTLKIQRTQQEDSAVYLCASSSAGTYGYTFGSGTRLTVV.

This clone was seen a few times. The chain links TRBV5-1 to TRBJ1-1, with D uncertain. The V gene lost 2 bases and the J gene lost 1 base, with 9 bases spanning the gap. Germline CDR1 SGHRS, CDR2 YFSETQ. The CDR3 is made up of 14 amino acids. The CDR3: CASSFDGWNTEAFF. CDR3 bases: TGCGCCAGCAGCTTTGACGGGTGGAACACTGAAGCTTTCTTT.

The V and J genes are TRBV11-2 and TRBJ2-4, with D possibly TRBD1 on 6 matching bases. The CDR3 loop spans 12 amino acids. The V gene lost 3 bases and the J gene lost 15 bases, with 15 bases spanning the gap. Germline V gives CDR1 SGHAT, CDR2 FQNNGV. The CDR3 is CASSFENRARYF. In DNA, the CDR3 is TGTGCCAGCAGCTTCGAAAACAGGGCACGGTACTTC.

The chain combines TRBV27 with TRBJ2-7; 8 nucleotides align to TRBD2. V shed 8 bases and J 4 bases; nucleotides not matched to a gene: 16. Per germline, CDR1 MNHEY and CDR2 SMNVEV (reference sequence). The CDR3 contains 16 residues. The CDR3: CASQQKYGTSGYEQYF. In DNA, the CDR3 is TGTGCCAGCCAACAAAAATACGGGACTAGTGGTTACGAGCAGTACTTC.

The chain uses TRBV28 and TRBJ2-5, with 12 bases matching TRBD1. The CDR3 runs to 15 residues. Germline V gene lookup returns CDR1 MDHEN and CDR2 SYDVKM. The V gene end was trimmed by 6 bases and the J gene end by 5 bases; junction bases not matched to a gene: 7. Here the CDR3 reads CASSYGTGGGETQYF. The CDR3 nucleotides read TGTGCCAGCAGCTACGGGACAGGGGGCGGTGAGACCCAGTACTTC.

This clone appeared a single time. The chain is built from TRBV2 and TRBJ2-1; 9 nucleotides agree with TRBD2. The germline CDR1 and CDR2 sequences are SNHLY and FYNNEI. V shed 1 base, J shed 9 bases, and the junction held 7 bases outside the gene matches. This CDR3 region has 15 residues. The CDR3 DNA is TGTGCCAGCAGTGAAGGGTTAGCGGGAGAGGCTGAGCAGTTCTTC. It encodes CASSEGLAGEAEQFF.

In nucleotides, the CDR3 is TGTGCCAGCAGCTCCACCCGGGACAGGGGCCATGGCTACACCTTC. This sequence encodes CASSSTRDRGHGYTF. V gene TRBV7-2 combines with J gene TRBJ1-2; 10 nucleotides match TRBD1. This CDR3 contains 15 residues. Trimming at V came to 4 bases and at J to 6 bases, leaving 8 bases not matched to a gene. The germline CDR1 and CDR2 sequences are SGHTA and FQGNSA.

The V call is TRBV7-7, the J call TRBJ2-5, with a tentative D call TRBD1 (7 bases). The CDR3 has 14 amino acids. CDR1 is SSHAT and CDR2 is FNYEAQ in the germline V gene (reference sequence). The CDR3 loop reads CASRRTGGEATQYF. The DNA for the CDR3 is TGTGCTAGCCGACGGACAGGAGGGGAGGCGACCCAGTACTTC. Full variable domain (rest looked up from reference TRBV7-7 and TRBJ2-5): GAGVSQSPRYKVTKRGQDVTLRCDPISSHATLYWYQQALGQGPEFLTYFNYEAQPDKSGLPSDRFSAERPEGSISTLTIQRTEQRDSAMYRCASRRTGGEATQYFGPGTRLLVL.